The next 31 T cell receptor beta chains were all read from a single sample in a study of T cell responses to AZD1222 COVID-19 vaccine. Data came from immunoSEQ multiplex PCR; TCRdb stores just in-frame clones and leaves some out. The sample lists about 92,000 clones, roughly 93% occurring once. Sequencing used peripheral blood, obtained on day 0 of AZD1222 vaccination. These receptor sequences come from an adult in good health.

This rearrangement joins TRBV6-2 or TRBV6-3 to TRBJ2-7; D gene unclear. Per the germline V gene, CDR1 is MNHEY and CDR2 is SVGEGT. V lost 4 bases to trimming and J lost 5 bases, with 18 bases between them. The CDR3 sequence is 15 residues long. The CDR3 sequence: CASSSSGPPEDEQYF. The CDR3 region has the DNA TGTGCCAGCAGTTCCTCCGGGCCCCCAGAGGACGAGCAGTACTTC.

V gene TRBV14 combines with J gene TRBJ2-1, with 10 nucleotides matching TRBD2. This CDR3 is 15 amino acids long. V lost 3 bases, J lost 6 bases, and 5 bases stayed unmatched. Germline V CDR1 and CDR2: SGHDN, FVKESK. The CDR3 coding sequence is TGTGCCAGCAGCCAGGCTAGCGGGGGTATCAATGAGCAGTTCTTC. Translation: CASSQASGGINEQFF.

This rearrangement joins TRBV19 to TRBJ2-2; the D call may be TRBD1 or TRBD2 (6 bases each). Between the trimmed V and J ends, which lost 3 bases and 7 bases, there was a span of 15 bases. CDR3 length equals 15 residues. The germline gives CDR1 LNHDA, CDR2 SQIVND (reference sequence). This CDR3 is CASSIGGGIHGELFF. The CDR3 DNA reads as TGTGCCAGTAGTATTGGAGGGGGTATTCACGGGGAGCTGTTTTTT.

This chain connects TRBV18 to TRBJ2-4; 8 nucleotides agree with TRBD1. The CDR3 has 18 residues. The germline gives CDR1 KGHSH, CDR2 LQKENI. V gave up 3 bases and J gave up 2 bases; unmatched junction bases: 12. Here the CDR3 DNA reads TGTGCCAGCTCACCTAATGCCCAGGGGGCGCGGACCAAAAACATTCAGTACTTC. This gives the protein CASSPNAQGARTKNIQYF.

This chain connects TRBV6-5 to TRBJ2-1, with D perhaps matching TRBD2 (7 bases). CDR3 length equals 14 residues. Germline lookup yields CDR1 MNHEY and CDR2 SVGAGI. Between the trimmed V and J ends, which lost 2 bases and 6 bases, there was a span of 11 bases. CDR3: CASSYGLGGNEQFF. In DNA form, the CDR3 reads TGTGCCAGCAGTTACGGACTAGGGGGCAATGAGCAGTTCTTC.

The chain carries TRBV28 and TRBJ1-2; D gene uncertain. The CDR3 is made up of 13 amino acids. Trimming took 2 bases from V and 6 from J, leaving 10 bases between them. CDR1 and CDR2 from the germline V gene are MDHEN and SYDVKM. This CDR3 is CASSLDVRDGYTF. CDR3 coding DNA: TGTGCCAGCAGTTTAGACGTAAGAGATGGCTACACCTTC.

The chain joins TRBV6-2 or TRBV6-3 to TRBJ1-1, with D perhaps matching TRBD1 (5 bases). The V and J ends lost 6 bases and 11 bases respectively, with 16 bases between them. Germline V gene sequence: CDR1 MNHEY, CDR2 SVGEGT. This CDR3 region has 12 residues. This CDR3 reads CASSRGRSWAFF. Here the CDR3 DNA reads TGTGCCAGCAGCCGGGGACGCTCCTGGGCTTTCTTT.

This clone has only one observation. The chain carries TRBV7-2 and TRBJ1-4; D remains unclear. Looked up from germline, CDR1 is SGHTA and CDR2 is FQGNSA. V lost 4 bases and J lost 2, with 11 bases in between. This CDR3 is 15 amino acids long. Here the CDR3 DNA reads TGTGCCAGCAGCTCCCGTGGGCAGACTAATGAAAAACTGTTTTTT. Encoded protein: CASSSRGQTNEKLFF.

This chain links TRBV6-4 with TRBJ2-2; 8 bases match TRBD1. Germline CDR1 is MRHNA and CDR2 is SNTAGT. The V segment lost 0 bases and the J segment 4 bases; nucleotides outside the gene matches: 4. This CDR3 contains 16 residues. The CDR3 coding sequence is TGTGCCAGCAGTGACTCAAGTCAGGGGGCCACCGGGGAGCTGTTTTTT. This codes for CASSDSSQGATGELFF.

The chain combines TRBV27 with TRBJ2-4; D could derive from TRBD1 or TRBD2 (5 bases each). Trimming left V 3 bases short and J 1 base short, with 10 bases between. The CDR3 loop spans 15 amino acids. Germline loops: CDR1 MNHEY, CDR2 SMNVEV (reference sequence). As DNA, the CDR3 is TGTGCCAGCAGTTTGGGGGTTAGGGCCAAAAACATTCAGTACTTC. It codes for CASSLGVRAKNIQYF.

This chain uses TRBV7-2 with TRBJ1-2; TRBD1 matches 8 bases. After removal of 0 bases from V and 4 bases from J, the junction contained 7 bases not matched to a gene. Germline assignment: CDR1 SGHTA and CDR2 FQGNSA. The CDR3 has 16 amino acids. The CDR3 coding sequence is TGTGCCAGCAGCTTAGCCCCAGGGGGCGCAGCCTATGGCTACACCTTC. Translation: CASSLAPGGAAYGYTF.

CDR3 region: CASSYFEGGSEAFF. In nucleotides, the CDR3 is TGTGCCAGCAGTTACTTCGAAGGAGGATCGGAAGCTTTCTTT. This chain uses TRBV6-5 with TRBJ1-1; D is ambiguous. V lost 1 base to trimming and J lost 8 bases, with 14 bases between them. Germline lookup yields CDR1 MNHEY and CDR2 SVGAGI. This CDR3 comprises 14 residues.

The V gene is TRBV2, the J gene TRBJ1-5, with D possibly matching TRBD1 (5 bases). The V gene's germline CDR1 is SNHLY and CDR2 FYNNEI. This CDR3 region has 13 residues. The ends were cut back, 6 bases at V and 4 bases at J, with 10 bases in the middle. CDR3 region: CASRGTGNQPQHF. The DNA of the CDR3 is TGTGCCAGCAGGGGGACGGGTAATCAGCCCCAGCATTTT. The variable domain in full, with the rest retrieved from reference TRBV2 and TRBJ1-5, is EPEVTQTPSHQVTQMGQEVILRCVPISNHLYFYWYRQILGQKVEFLVSFYNNEISEKSEIFDDQFSVERPDGSNFTLKIRSTKLEDSAMYFCASRGTGNQPQHFGDGTRLSIL.

This clone is a singleton in its sample. The gene calls are TRBV29-1 and TRBJ2-7, with 9 bases identical to TRBD1. The V and J ends lost 4 bases and 8 bases, in that order; junction bases with no gene match: 9. From germline, CDR1 is SQVTM and CDR2 ANQGSEA. CDR3 length equals 13 residues. The CDR3 loop reads CSVGDRDPSQQYF. CDR3 coding DNA: TGCAGCGTTGGGGACAGGGACCCCTCACAGCAGTACTTC.

This clone was counted once. V is TRBV7-3 and J is TRBJ2-1, with TRBD2 matching over 10 bases. CDR1 is SGHTA, CDR2 FQGTGA, per germline. Trimming cost V 2 bases and J 3 bases; bases outside gene matches: 1. This CDR3 is built from 15 residues. As DNA, the CDR3 is TGTGCCAGCAGCTTAGCTAGCGGGGGCTACAATGAGCAGTTCTTC. It codes for CASSLASGGYNEQFF.

The rearrangement uses TRBV3-1 (or the pseudogene TRBV3-2) and TRBJ2-2; 10 bases are shared with TRBD2. The junction had 6 bases not matched to a gene; V was cut back by 2 bases and J by 3 bases. Germline loops: CDR1 LGHDT, CDR2 YNNKEL (reference sequence). This CDR3 has 17 amino acids. This CDR3 reads CASSQPLAGVYTGELFF. CDR3 DNA sequence: TGTGCCAGCAGCCAACCGCTAGCGGGGGTTTACACCGGGGAGCTGTTTTTT.

The J gene is TRBJ1-2, the V gene TRBV6-6, with D unresolved. In germline, CDR1 is MNHNY, CDR2 SVGAGI (reference sequence). The CDR3 has 12 residues. V lost 0 bases, J lost 8 bases, and 7 bases lay in between. CDR3 nucleotides: TGTGCCAGCAGTTACTCACAAGGGGGCTACACCTTC. Residues: CASSYSQGGYTF.

The chain recombines TRBV5-1 with TRBJ2-7, with D perhaps being TRBD1 or TRBD2 (6 bases each). The CDR3 is 15 amino acids. Trimming left V 3 bases short and J 0 bases short, with 13 bases between. The germline CDR1 and CDR2 sequences are SGHRS and YFSETQ. The CDR3 DNA reads as TGCGCCAGCAGCTCTGAAGGGGGGCTCTCCTACGAGCAGTACTTC. Translating gives CASSSEGGLSYEQYF.

The chain combines TRBV7-2 with TRBJ1-3; possible D gene TRBD1, 6 bases. Trimming left V 5 bases short and J 5 bases short, with 22 bases between. The V gene's germline CDR1 is SGHTA and CDR2 FQGNSA. The length of the CDR3 is 17 residues. CDR3 sequence reads: CASSPTHGGQGRNTIYF. CDR3 DNA: TGTGCCAGCAGCCCCACCCACGGGGGGCAGGGCAGAAACACCATATATTTT.

The rearrangement joins TRBV5-1 to TRBJ2-1; 9 bases map to TRBD1. V gave up 4 bases and J gave up 3 bases; unmatched junction bases: 2. Germline lookup yields CDR1 SGHRS and CDR2 YFSETQ. The CDR3 runs 14 residues. The DNA of the CDR3 is TGCGCCAGCAGCCCGGGACAGGGCTACAATGAGCAGTTCTTC. It specifies CASSPGQGYNEQFF. Drawing the rest from reference TRBV5-1 and TRBJ2-1, the complete variable domain is KAGVTQTPRYLIKTRGQQVTLSCSPISGHRSVSWYQQTPGQGLQFLFEYFSETQRNKGNFPGRFSGRQFSNSRSEMNVSTLELGDSALYLCASSPGQGYNEQFFGPGTRLTVL.

The chain carries TRBV20-1 and TRBJ1-2; D not certain. V gave up 3 bases and J gave up 2 bases, with 7 bases separating them. Per germline, CDR1 DFQATT and CDR2 SNEGSKA (reference sequence). This CDR3 spans 12 amino acids. The CDR3 here is CSASRQNYGYTF. The DNA for the CDR3 is TGCAGTGCTAGTCGGCAGAACTATGGCTACACCTTC.

This chain connects TRBV27 to TRBJ1-1; TRBD1 matches at 8 bases. CDR1 is MNHEY, CDR2 SMNVEV, per germline (reference sequence). J lost 4 bases, V lost 1 base, and 14 bases had no gene match. There are 18 residues in the CDR3. The CDR3 DNA is TGTGCCAGCAGTTTATTCGCAGGGGGCGCGTCTGAGACCACTGAAGCTTTCTTT. Protein sequence: CASSLFAGGASETTEAFF.

V gene TRBV7-3 combines with J gene TRBJ2-1; the D gene is possibly TRBD1 (6 bases). Germline V CDR1 and CDR2: SGHTA, FQGTGA. The V end was cut by 2 bases, the J end by 9 bases, with 14 bases between. This CDR3 spans 14 amino acids. The CDR3 DNA is TGTGCCAGCAGCTTATTTCAGGGGTTTTCTGAGCAGTTCTTC. Translating it yields CASSLFQGFSEQFF.

The CDR3 sequence is CASSQGEDTEAFF. The CDR3 region has the DNA TGTGCCAGCTCACAGGGTGAGGACACTGAAGCTTTCTTT. The chain employs TRBV18 and TRBJ1-1; D is ambiguous. This CDR3 comprises 13 residues. V lost 4 bases and J 3 bases, leaving 9 bases between the germline ends. Germline values: CDR1 KGHSH, CDR2 LQKENI.

The gene calls are TRBV30 and TRBJ1-1; no reliable D call. V lost 7 bases, J lost 3 bases, and 12 bases lay in between. Germline values: CDR1 GTSNPN, CDR2 SVGIG (reference sequence). The length of the CDR3 is 12 residues. CDR3 in amino acids: CALGITDTEAFF. As DNA, the CDR3 is TGTGCCTTGGGGATTACTGACACTGAAGCTTTCTTT. Based on the CDR3 plus reference TRBV30 and TRBJ1-1, the full variable domain is SQTIHQWPATLVQPVGSPLSLECTVEGTSNPNLYWYRQAAGRGLQLLFYSVGIGQISSEVPQNLSASRPQDRQFILSSKKLLLSDSGFYLCALGITDTEAFFGQGTRLTVV.

The chain uses TRBV30 and TRBJ1-6; D is possibly TRBD1 (6 bases). This CDR3 has 15 amino acids. V lost 3 bases and J 4 bases, leaving 13 bases between the germline ends. The V gene's germline CDR1 is GTSNPN and CDR2 SVGIG (reference sequence). This chain's CDR3 is CAWSDGQLYNSPLHF. The DNA of the CDR3 is TGTGCCTGGAGCGACGGACAGCTTTATAATTCACCCCTCCACTTT.

Details on this clone: The same CDR3 also results from other DNA sequences found in this sample. The rearrangement uses TRBV5-1 and TRBJ1-2; 10 nucleotides align to TRBD1. Germline CDR1 reads SGHRS; CDR2 reads YFSETQ. This CDR3 has 13 amino acids. With 3 bases clipped from V and 6 bases from J, the junction kept 2 bases outside the gene matches. CDR3 nucleotides: TGCGCCAGCAGCTCCGGACAGGGGGATGGCTACACCTTC. Translating gives CASSSGQGDGYTF.

The count of this clone is one. This chain joins TRBV3-1 (or the pseudogene TRBV3-2) and TRBJ1-3; D is perhaps TRBD1 (6 bases). CDR3 size: 19 residues. The V and J ends lost 0 bases and 1 base respectively, with 19 bases between them. The germline CDR1 and CDR2 sequences are LGHDT and YNNKEL (reference sequence). CDR3 amino acids: CASSQDWGGAGLSGNTIYF. The DNA for the CDR3 is TGTGCCAGCAGCCAAGATTGGGGGGGCGCAGGTCTGTCTGGAAACACCATATATTTT.

On this clone: The same CDR3 arises from other DNA sequences in this sample as well. The rearrangement joins TRBV6-5 to TRBJ2-7; 7 bases match TRBD2. Germline CDR1 is MNHEY and CDR2 is SVGAGI. V lost 0 bases, J lost 4 bases, and 6 bases stayed unmatched. The CDR3 has 15 amino acids. The CDR3 loop reads CASSYSKAGAYEQYF. For the CDR3, the DNA is TGTGCCAGCAGTTACTCAAAGGCGGGAGCGTACGAGCAGTACTTC.

The chain links TRBV9 to TRBJ2-7, with D possibly being TRBD2 (5 bases). Germline CDR1 SGDLS, CDR2 YYNGEE. V lost 0 bases, J lost 0 bases, and 13 bases lay in between. This CDR3 has 16 amino acids. This CDR3 reads CASSVVLSGLSYEQYF. The DNA of the CDR3 is TGTGCCAGCAGCGTAGTATTGTCAGGACTCTCCTACGAGCAGTACTTC.

The chain combines TRBV5-5 with TRBJ2-3, with 9 bases fitting TRBD1. The CDR3 sequence is 13 residues long. V was clipped by 4 bases and J by 8 bases; unmatched bases: 5. Germline CDR1 SGHKS, CDR2 YYEKEE (reference sequence). The CDR3 DNA reads as TGTGCCAGCAGCCGGACAGGGGTGGGTACGCAGTATTTT. It is translated as CASSRTGVGTQYF. Full variable domain (missing parts from reference TRBV5-5 and TRBJ2-3): DAGVTQSPTHLIKTRGQQVTLRCSPISGHKSVSWYQQVLGQGPQFIFQYYEKEERGRGNFPDRFSARQFPNYSSELNVNALLLGDSALYLCASSRTGVGTQYFGPGTRLTVL.